This TCR beta chain came from a study of read filtering for tumor transcriptome and immune sequencing. Study-wide background: R-ISS stage counts were under 10 for I, approximately 15 for II, 7 for III. Transcriptome libraries were built from DNase-treated RNA.

Looked up from germline, CDR1 is SGHAT and CDR2 is FQNNGV. The V end was cut by 5 bases, the J end by 6 bases, with 7 bases between. CDR3 length: 12 residues. Molecular barcoded adaptors covering alpha/delta and beta/gamma chains were used on approximately 400 ng RNA. TCRdb re-analysed the reads in MiXCR, keeping a single row per CDR3 protein. The table shows about 39,000 distinct CDR3 sequences, with more than 13% occurring only once. This clonotype was picked up a small number of times. The chain recombines TRBV11-2 with TRBJ2-2, with D possibly being TRBD1 (5 bases). The receptor was isolated from a donor over 35 with multiple myeloma. The sample was a population of CD138-negative cells sorted from bone marrow. The CDR3, as DNA: TGTGCCAGCAGCACAGGCCCCGGGGAGCTGTTTTTT. Its protein product is CASSTGPGELFF.